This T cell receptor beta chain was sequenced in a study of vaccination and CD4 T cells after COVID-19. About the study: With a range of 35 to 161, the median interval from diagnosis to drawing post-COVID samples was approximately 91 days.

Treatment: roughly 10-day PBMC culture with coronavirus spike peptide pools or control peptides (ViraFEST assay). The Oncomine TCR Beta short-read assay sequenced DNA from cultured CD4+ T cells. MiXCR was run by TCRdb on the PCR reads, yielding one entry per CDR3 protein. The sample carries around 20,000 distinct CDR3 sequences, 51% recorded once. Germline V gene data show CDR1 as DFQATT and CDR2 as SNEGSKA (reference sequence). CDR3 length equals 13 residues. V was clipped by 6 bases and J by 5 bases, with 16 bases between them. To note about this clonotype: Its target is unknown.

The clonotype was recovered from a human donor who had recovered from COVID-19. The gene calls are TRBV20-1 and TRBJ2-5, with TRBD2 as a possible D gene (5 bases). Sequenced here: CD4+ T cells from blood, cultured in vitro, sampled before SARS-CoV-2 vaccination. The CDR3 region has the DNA TGCAGTGCCCCGGAACCACAGCGGGAGACCCAGTACTTC. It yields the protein CSAPEPQRETQYF.